Below, one T cell receptor (beta chain) is given with its context. The CDR3 sequence is 14 residues long. Trimming pared 7 bases from V and 2 bases from J, leaving 15 bases between. CDR1 and CDR2 from the germline V gene are MNHNS and SASEGT. Assays were performed on roughly 96,000 TCR templates per sample. The table came from immunoSEQ multiplex PCR; TCRdb's copy has only in-frame clones and leaves some out. The top ten clones hold approximately 0.031% of a sample with over 85,000 clones, roughly 96% of them seen once. The data derive from a study of siplizumab effects on memory and regulatory T cells.

The TCR comes from a human donor in good health. Sequencing was carried out using naive CD4+ T cells sorted from blood. The chain couples TRBV6-1 to TRBJ2-7; no reliable D call. CDR3 bases: TGTGCCAGCAATTTGGGCAGGCCCACCTACGAGCAGTACTTC. This gives the protein CASNLGRPTYEQYF.